These T cell receptor beta chains were read from a single sample in a study of vaccination and CD4 T cells after COVID-19. Which antigens these TCRs recognize remains unknown. Using its own MiXCR run on the PCR reads, TCRdb lists one record per CDR3 protein. Of around 15,000 distinct CDR3 sequences in the sample, 73% were seen once. Input material: CD4+ T cells from blood, cultured in vitro. These receptor sequences come from a human donor who had recovered from COVID-19. Each CDR3 is given with its conserved first and last residue. A D gene is named only where the DNA matches it firmly. The size of a clone is reported for some rows only, either as once, few or many, or as a class for expanded clones.

CDR3 DNA: TGTGCCACCAGTGATTTTGGCCGGGACAGCACAGATACGCAGTATTTT
CDR3 protein: CATSDFGRDSTDTQYF
clone size: -
J gene: TRBJ2-3
V gene: TRBV24-1
D gene: -

CDR3 DNA: TGTGCCAGCAGCTTAGCGGCCGCCAACTATGGCTACACCTTC
CDR3 protein: CASSLAAANYGYTF
clone size: -
J gene: TRBJ1-2
V gene: TRBV7-9
D gene: -

CDR3 DNA: TGTGCCAGCAGCAAATATCAAGAGACCCAGTACTTC
CDR3 protein: CASSKYQETQYF
clone size: -
J gene: TRBJ2-5
V gene: TRBV21-1
D gene: -

CDR3 DNA: TGTGCCAGCAGCCCCCGGAGCGGACGGATGAACACTGAAGCTTTCTTT
CDR3 protein: CASSPRSGRMNTEAFF
clone size: few
J gene: TRBJ1-1
V gene: TRBV7-6
D gene: -

CDR3 DNA: TGTGCCAGCAGTTCCGGACAGGGGTTTAGGGGCAATCAGCCCCAGCATTTT
CDR3 protein: CASSSGQGFRGNQPQHF
clone size: -
J gene: TRBJ1-5
V gene: TRBV12-3/TRBV12-4
D gene: TRBD1

CDR3 DNA: TGTGCCAGTAGTACCCCGCGGACGGTAGGGGTGAGGGCCACAGATACGCAGTATTTT
CDR3 protein: CASSTPRTVGVRATDTQYF
clone size: -
J gene: TRBJ2-3
V gene: TRBV19
D gene: -

CDR3 DNA: TGCGCCAGCAGCCAAAGAGGGGCCGGCGGGAGGGCCTACGAGCAGTACTTC
CDR3 protein: CASSQRGAGGRAYEQYF
clone size: -
J gene: TRBJ2-7
V gene: TRBV4-3
D gene: TRBD2

CDR3 DNA: TGCAGTGCTAGTAGAGGGACAAACAGGGATGCCAAAAACATTCAGTACTTC
CDR3 protein: CSASRGTNRDAKNIQYF
clone size: -
J gene: TRBJ2-4
V gene: TRBV20-1
D gene: -

CDR3 DNA: TGTGCCAGTAGAGGAGTAGCGGGAGAGACCCAGTACTTC
CDR3 protein: CASRGVAGETQYF
clone size: -
J gene: TRBJ2-5
V gene: TRBV19
D gene: TRBD2

CDR3 DNA: TGTGCCAGCAGGAGGACAGATACGCAGTATTTT
CDR3 protein: CASRRTDTQYF
clone size: -
J gene: TRBJ2-3
V gene: TRBV28
D gene: -

CDR3 DNA: TGTGCCAGCAGCTTATCGGCGGGGGCCTACGAGCAGTACTTC
CDR3 protein: CASSLSAGAYEQYF
clone size: -
J gene: TRBJ2-7
V gene: TRBV7-2
D gene: TRBD2

CDR3 DNA: TGTGCCACCCTCAGAGCGGGAACGTATACGCAGTATTTT
CDR3 protein: CATLRAGTYTQYF
clone size: -
J gene: TRBJ2-3
V gene: TRBV27
D gene: TRBD2

CDR3 DNA: TGTGCCAGCATCTCGGCGGGGGGGGGTCGCTACGAGCAGTACTTC
CDR3 protein: CASISAGGGRYEQYF
clone size: -
J gene: TRBJ2-7
V gene: TRBV6-1
D gene: TRBD2

CDR3 DNA: TGTGCCAGCAGTGGGACAGGGGGAAGCAATCAGCCCCAGCATTTT
CDR3 protein: CASSGTGGSNQPQHF
clone size: -
J gene: TRBJ1-5
V gene: TRBV6-4
D gene: TRBD1

CDR3 DNA: TGCAGTGCTAGGGGGGACTACATCTACGAGCAGTACTTC
CDR3 protein: CSARGDYIYEQYF
clone size: -
J gene: TRBJ2-7
V gene: TRBV20-1
D gene: TRBD2

CDR3 DNA: TGTGCCAGTAGGACTCGGGCTAGCGGGAGTCACGATACGCAGTATTTT
CDR3 protein: CASRTRASGSHDTQYF
clone size: -
J gene: TRBJ2-3
V gene: TRBV19
D gene: TRBD2

CDR3 DNA: TGCAGTGCGCGGACAGAGTCCTATGGCTACACCTTC
CDR3 protein: CSARTESYGYTF
clone size: -
J gene: TRBJ1-2
V gene: TRBV20-1
D gene: -

CDR3 DNA: TGTGCCAGCAGCTTAACACAGCCGGGGGGCTACACCTTC
CDR3 protein: CASSLTQPGGYTF
clone size: -
J gene: TRBJ1-2
V gene: TRBV7-9
D gene: -

CDR3 DNA: TGTGCCACCAGTGATTTTGGCAAGAATGAGCAGTTCTTC
CDR3 protein: CATSDFGKNEQFF
clone size: -
J gene: TRBJ2-1
V gene: TRBV24-1
D gene: -

CDR3 DNA: TGTGCCAGCAGCGTAGGGACATCAGGTGGCACTGAAGCTTTCTTT
CDR3 protein: CASSVGTSGGTEAFF
clone size: few
J gene: TRBJ1-1
V gene: TRBV7-6
D gene: -

CDR3 DNA: TGTGCCAGCAGCCTGAACAGCAAAAACATTCAGTACTTC
CDR3 protein: CASSLNSKNIQYF
clone size: -
J gene: TRBJ2-4
V gene: TRBV7-9
D gene: -

CDR3 DNA: TGTGCCACCGCCGCCTACGAGCAGTACTTC
CDR3 protein: CATAAYEQYF
clone size: -
J gene: TRBJ2-7
V gene: TRBV28
D gene: -

CDR3 DNA: TGTGCCAGCACTAACCGGCGGGCGGGGGGAGCTTTCTTT
CDR3 protein: CASTNRRAGGAFF
clone size: -
J gene: TRBJ1-1
V gene: TRBV25-1
D gene: -

CDR3 DNA: TGTGCCTCGAAGAGGGGACAAGGGGCTGACTATGGCTACACCTTC
CDR3 protein: CASKRGQGADYGYTF
clone size: -
J gene: TRBJ1-2
V gene: TRBV19
D gene: -

CDR3 DNA: TGTGCCACAAAGCGGGACACAGACTCCTACGAGCAGTACTTC
CDR3 protein: CATKRDTDSYEQYF
clone size: -
J gene: TRBJ2-7
V gene: TRBV2
D gene: -

CDR3 DNA: TGTGCCAGTAGTATGTTTGGATCCTCTGGGGCCAACGTCCTGACTTTC
CDR3 protein: CASSMFGSSGANVLTF
clone size: -
J gene: TRBJ2-6
V gene: TRBV19
D gene: -

CDR3 DNA: TGTGCCAGTAGTTCTCAGGGGGTCTCTCTGAACACTGAAGCTTTCTTT
CDR3 protein: CASSSQGVSLNTEAFF
clone size: -
J gene: TRBJ1-1
V gene: TRBV19
D gene: TRBD1

CDR3 DNA: TGTGCCACCAACCACCAGGGCTTCGAGACCCAGTACTTC
CDR3 protein: CATNHQGFETQYF
clone size: few
J gene: TRBJ2-5
V gene: TRBV7-2
D gene: -

CDR3 DNA: TGTGCCAGCACGTACGGGCTAGTCGAGAATGAGCAGTTCTTC
CDR3 protein: CASTYGLVENEQFF
clone size: -
J gene: TRBJ2-1
V gene: TRBV11-1
D gene: -

CDR3 DNA: TGTGCCACCAGCAGAGATTCGACAGCCGCTTTCTTT
CDR3 protein: CATSRDSTAAFF
clone size: few
J gene: TRBJ1-1
V gene: TRBV15
D gene: -

CDR3 DNA: TGCAGTGCTCCGGCGTATGGCTACACCTTC
CDR3 protein: CSAPAYGYTF
clone size: -
J gene: TRBJ1-2
V gene: TRBV20-1
D gene: -

CDR3 DNA: TGTGCCAGCAGTTACCGCTACGAGCAGTACTTC
CDR3 protein: CASSYRYEQYF
clone size: -
J gene: TRBJ2-7
V gene: TRBV6-2/TRBV6-3
D gene: -

CDR3 DNA: TGTGCCAGCAGCTTAGGGGGACAGAGCTATGGCTACACCTTC
CDR3 protein: CASSLGGQSYGYTF
clone size: -
J gene: TRBJ1-2
V gene: TRBV7-2
D gene: TRBD1

CDR3 DNA: TGTGCCAGCAGTTTCGGTGGCAATGGCAAAAACATTCAGTACTTC
CDR3 protein: CASSFGGNGKNIQYF
clone size: -
J gene: TRBJ2-4
V gene: TRBV6-2/TRBV6-3
D gene: -

CDR3 DNA: TGTGCCAGCAGCCGTCGGGACAGGAGGGTCACTGAAGCTTTCTTT
CDR3 protein: CASSRRDRRVTEAFF
clone size: few
J gene: TRBJ1-1
V gene: TRBV21-1
D gene: -

CDR3 DNA: TGTGCCAGCAGCTTAGCGGGAGTCCGAGAGACCCAGTACTTC
CDR3 protein: CASSLAGVRETQYF
clone size: -
J gene: TRBJ2-5
V gene: TRBV7-8
D gene: -

CDR3 DNA: TGTGCCGGACAAGAAGACCTGGTTGGCACTGAAGCTTTCTTT
CDR3 protein: CAGQEDLVGTEAFF
clone size: few
J gene: TRBJ1-1
V gene: TRBV6-1
D gene: -

CDR3 DNA: TGTGCCAGTAGGACAACCGGGACAGATAATTCACCCCTCCACTTT
CDR3 protein: CASRTTGTDNSPLHF
clone size: -
J gene: TRBJ1-6
V gene: TRBV19
D gene: TRBD1

CDR3 DNA: TGTGCCAGCACCCCCCCGACAGGCTATGGCTACACCTTC
CDR3 protein: CASTPPTGYGYTF
clone size: -
J gene: TRBJ1-2
V gene: TRBV28
D gene: -

CDR3 DNA: TGTGCCAGCAGTTTATGGGAAGGGAGATACGAGCAGTACTTC
CDR3 protein: CASSLWEGRYEQYF
clone size: -
J gene: TRBJ2-7
V gene: TRBV12-3/TRBV12-4
D gene: -

CDR3 DNA: TGCAGTGCCCCGGGACAGCTCTCCCCCAATTCAGGAAACACCATATATTTT
CDR3 protein: CSAPGQLSPNSGNTIYF
clone size: -
J gene: TRBJ1-3
V gene: TRBV20-1
D gene: TRBD1

CDR3 DNA: TGTGCCAGCAGTCCCCTGAACACTGAAGCTTTCTTT
CDR3 protein: CASSPLNTEAFF
clone size: -
J gene: TRBJ1-1
V gene: TRBV6-1
D gene: -

CDR3 DNA: TGTGCCAGTAGTACCGACAGGGGGCTCAGGCCCCAGCATTTT
CDR3 protein: CASSTDRGLRPQHF
clone size: -
J gene: TRBJ1-5
V gene: TRBV19
D gene: TRBD1

CDR3 DNA: -
CDR3 protein: CISVPEAYLRAITEAFF
clone size: -
J gene: TRBJ1-1
V gene: TRBV7-5
D gene: -

CDR3 DNA: TGCAGTGCTAGGGCGGGAGGGCCCACAGATACGCAGTATTTT
CDR3 protein: CSARAGGPTDTQYF
clone size: -
J gene: TRBJ2-3
V gene: TRBV20-1
D gene: TRBD2

CDR3 DNA: TGTGCCAGTAGTATCAGGGATAGCAATCAGCCCCAGCATTTT
CDR3 protein: CASSIRDSNQPQHF
clone size: -
J gene: TRBJ1-5
V gene: TRBV19
D gene: -

CDR3 DNA: TGTGCCAGCAGACCGGGGGGATCTAGCAATCAGCCCCAGCATTTT
CDR3 protein: CASRPGGSSNQPQHF
clone size: -
J gene: TRBJ1-5
V gene: TRBV27
D gene: -

CDR3 DNA: TGCAGTGCTAGGATGGGACAGACACCGGGAGACCAGTACTTC
CDR3 protein: CSARMGQTPGDQYF
clone size: -
J gene: TRBJ2-5
V gene: TRBV20-1
D gene: -

CDR3 DNA: TGTGCCAGAAAAGGGCAGGGGGCGAATCAGCCCCAGCATTTT
CDR3 protein: CARKGQGANQPQHF
clone size: -
J gene: TRBJ1-5
V gene: TRBV19
D gene: TRBD1

CDR3 DNA: TGTGCCAGCAGACGAGGGGACTGGGGAGCTTTCTTT
CDR3 protein: CASRRGDWGAFF
clone size: -
J gene: TRBJ1-1
V gene: TRBV12-3/TRBV12-4
D gene: -

CDR3 DNA: TGTGCCTGGAGTGTACATTACGGCAATTCGGGAACCGGGGAGCTGTTTTTT
CDR3 protein: CAWSVHYGNSGTGELFF
clone size: -
J gene: TRBJ2-2
V gene: TRBV30
D gene: -

CDR3 DNA: TGTGCCAGCAGAGGAGGGACAGGCGGGACGGCTTTCTTT
CDR3 protein: CASRGGTGGTAFF
clone size: -
J gene: TRBJ1-1
V gene: TRBV2
D gene: TRBD1

CDR3 DNA: TGTGCCAGCAGCCTGAGGGGGGGGGAGAATGGCTACACCTTC
CDR3 protein: CASSLRGGENGYTF
clone size: -
J gene: TRBJ1-2
V gene: TRBV7-6
D gene: -

CDR3 DNA: TGTGCCAGCAGCTCACAGGGAGTGGGAAGGGGCTACACCTTC
CDR3 protein: CASSSQGVGRGYTF
clone size: -
J gene: TRBJ1-2
V gene: TRBV7-2
D gene: -

CDR3 DNA: TGTGCCAGCAGTGGTAGCGGGAGCTCCTACGAGCAGTACTTC
CDR3 protein: CASSGSGSSYEQYF
clone size: -
J gene: TRBJ2-7
V gene: TRBV6-1
D gene: TRBD2

CDR3 DNA: TGTGCCACCAGCAGAGATTTGGCAATGCAGCTGTTTTTT
CDR3 protein: CATSRDLAMQLFF
clone size: -
J gene: TRBJ2-2
V gene: TRBV15
D gene: -

CDR3 DNA: TGTGCCAGCAGTCCCGACCAGGGAGGCTACACCTTC
CDR3 protein: CASSPDQGGYTF
clone size: -
J gene: TRBJ1-2
V gene: TRBV27
D gene: -

CDR3 DNA: TGTGCCACCGCGCCCGACAGGGGGCCTAACACCGGGGAGCTGTTTTTT
CDR3 protein: CATAPDRGPNTGELFF
clone size: few
J gene: TRBJ2-2
V gene: TRBV15
D gene: TRBD1